This TCR beta chain was observed in a study of identical twins. From the 5' RACE reads, TCRdb called clonotypes with MiXCR, one entry per CDR3 protein. The profile covers 550,000 to 700,000 distinct CDR3 sequences, with approximately 22% appearing a single time and around 4.4% taken by the ten largest. V dropped 0 bases and J dropped 4; count of bases not matched to a gene: 5. The germline CDR1 and CDR2 sequences are LNHNV and YYDKDF (reference sequence). The CDR3 spans 16 residues. This same sample was also part of a study on T cells expressing NK-cell markers. That work adds: All TCR beta repertoires analysed originated from sorted CD3+CD56+NKG2C+, CD3+CD56+NKG2C- and CD3+CD56-NKG2C+ T cells. There were a handful of donors in whom these clonotypes also led the CD3+CD56-NKG2C+ fraction.

This receptor was identified in a woman aged 18-30 years in good health. V and J are TRBV15 and TRBJ2-1, with 8 positions matching TRBD2. The sequenced sample was PBMCs. DNA for the CDR3: TGTGCCACCAGCAGAGATAGGACTAGCCGGTACAATGAGCAGTTCTTC. Translation gives CATSRDRTSRYNEQFF.